The rows below give T cell receptor beta chains drawn from one sample of a study of CD8 T cells in Susac syndrome. MiXCR, applied by TCRdb to the immunoSEQ multiplex PCR reads, yields one record per CDR3 protein. Among 100,000 to 150,000 distinct CDR3 sequences listed, roughly 95% were seen once. Specimen: CD4+ T cells from PBMCs. The receptors derive from a human donor in good health. Both conserved end residues are part of each CDR3. D genes are given only for firm matches. Expanded clones get a size class; other rows say once, few or many, or leave the size out.

D	length	V	J	size	DNA	CDR3
.	14	TRBV7-9	TRBJ2-5	once	TGTGCCAGCAGCTCGAGCCAGGGGCAAGAGACCCAGTACTTC	CASSSSQGQETQYF
.	12	TRBV29-1	TRBJ2-5	few	TGCAGTGCCCAAGGGTTAGGGGAGACCCAGTACTTC	CSAQGLGETQYF
TRBD1	14	TRBV2	TRBJ2-5	.	TGTGCCAGCAGTGATGGCAGGGGGCGGGAGACCCAGTACTTC	CASSDGRGRETQYF
TRBD1	15	TRBV6-5	TRBJ2-7	.	TGTGCCAGCAGTTACTACGGGACAGGGAAAAACGAGCAGTACTTC	CASSYYGTGKNEQYF
TRBD1	13	TRBV29-1	TRBJ1-2	.	TGCAGCGTCGAATCAACAGGGGTTAGTGGCTACACCTTC	CSVESTGVSGYTF
.	13	TRBV20-1	TRBJ1-1	.	TGCAGTGCCTATACGTCAGCTTACACTGAAGCTTTCTTT	CSAYTSAYTEAFF
TRBD2	18	TRBV3-1	TRBJ2-1	.	TGTGCCAGCAGCCAGGAGAAAATAGCGGGGGTCTCCTACAATGAGCAGTTCTTC	CASSQEKIAGVSYNEQFF
TRBD1	15	TRBV18	TRBJ2-5	.	TGTGCCAGCTCACCACGGACAGGGCCACAAGAGACCCAGTACTTC	CASSPRTGPQETQYF
TRBD1	17	TRBV29-1	TRBJ2-3	.	TGCAGCGTCGCGCTCTACTCCGGGACAGGAATCACAGATACGCAGTATTTT	CSVALYSGTGITDTQYF
.	12	TRBV6-5	TRBJ2-7	.	TGTGCCAGCAGTCGCCAGGGCTACGAGCAGTACTTC	CASSRQGYEQYF
.	11	TRBV7-9	TRBJ1-5	.	TGTGCCAGCAGCTTAGAGCATCCCCAGCATTTT	CASSLEHPQHF
.	15	TRBV19	TRBJ2-2	once	TGTGCCAGTAGTCTCCGCAGGGAGAACACCGGGGAGCTGTTTTTT	CASSLRRENTGELFF
.	15	TRBV12-3/TRBV12-4	TRBJ2-4	.	TGTGCCAGCAGTTTTGTCGGAGAGTCCAAAAACATTCAGTACTTC	CASSFVGESKNIQYF
TRBD1	14	TRBV29-1	TRBJ2-7	.	TGCAGCGCCGCGGACAGGGGTAAACCCTACGAGCAGTACTTC	CSAADRGKPYEQYF
.	11	TRBV30	TRBJ2-7	.	TGTGCCTGGAGTCAACCCTACGAGCAGTACTTC	CAWSQPYEQYF
TRBD1	17	TRBV6-5	TRBJ2-1	.	TGTGCCAGCAGTTACTCAAAGGGGGCGGGCTCCTACAATGAGCAGTTCTTC	CASSYSKGAGSYNEQFF
.	14	TRBV20-1	TRBJ2-7	.	TGCAGTGCTAGAGATTCGGCTCGGGGCTACGAGCAGTACTTC	CSARDSARGYEQYF
TRBD1	13	TRBV2	TRBJ2-7	once	TGTGCCAGCAGACGGGACAGGCTTTGGGAGCAGTACTTC	CASRRDRLWEQYF